These T cell receptor beta chains were read from a single sample in a study of identical twins. Via MiXCR, TCRdb re-called the 5' RACE reads, giving one row per CDR3 protein. The table shows some 600,000 distinct CDR3 sequences, with just over 7% occurring only once. These same records also appear under a second study, on yellow fever vaccine responses in identical twins.

Sequencing was done on a sample of PBMCs. These receptors were taken from a woman aged 18-35 years in good health. Both conserved end residues are part of each CDR3. Fields, in order: clone size, V gene, J gene, D gene, CDR3 protein, CDR3 DNA. The D gene is left open where the match is weak. Size values are once, few and many counts, or a class for expanded clones, and some rows have none.

clone size: -; V gene: TRBV10-2; J gene: TRBJ2-4; D gene: -; CDR3 protein: CASIPEGGAKNIQYF; CDR3 DNA: TGCGCCAGCATTCCCGAGGGGGGGGCCAAAAACATTCAGTACTTC
clone size: few; V gene: TRBV18; J gene: TRBJ2-7; D gene: -; CDR3 protein: CASSLAPDRAYEQYF; CDR3 DNA: TGTGCCAGCTCACTGGCCCCGGACAGAGCCTACGAGCAGTACTTC
clone size: -; V gene: TRBV9; J gene: TRBJ2-1; D gene: TRBD1; CDR3 protein: CASSVFRTGPWFF; CDR3 DNA: TGTGCCAGCAGCGTATTTCGGACAGGCCCATGGTTCTTC
clone size: many; V gene: TRBV5-5; J gene: TRBJ1-1; D gene: -; CDR3 protein: CASSLEQGLTEAFF; CDR3 DNA: TGTGCCAGCAGCTTGGAGCAGGGATTAACTGAAGCTTTCTTT
clone size: few; V gene: TRBV11-1; J gene: TRBJ2-3; D gene: -; CDR3 protein: CASSAYRSFTDTQYF; CDR3 DNA: TGTGCCAGCAGCGCCTACAGGTCTTTCACAGATACGCAGTATTTT
clone size: many; V gene: TRBV5-1; J gene: TRBJ1-2; D gene: -; CDR3 protein: CASSQTDYGYTF; CDR3 DNA: TGCGCCAGCAGCCAGACAGACTATGGCTACACCTTC
clone size: few; V gene: TRBV7-9; J gene: TRBJ1-1; D gene: TRBD1; CDR3 protein: CASRLTGEGNTEAFF; CDR3 DNA: TGTGCCAGCAGGTTAACAGGGGAGGGGAACACTGAAGCTTTCTTT
clone size: few; V gene: TRBV27; J gene: TRBJ2-7; D gene: -; CDR3 protein: CASSNRGAGDYEQYF; CDR3 DNA: TGTGCCAGCAGTAATCGGGGGGCAGGAGACTACGAGCAGTACTTC
clone size: many; V gene: TRBV29-1; J gene: TRBJ2-3; D gene: TRBD2; CDR3 protein: CSVDASGRGTDTQYF; CDR3 DNA: TGCAGCGTTGATGCCAGCGGGAGAGGCACAGATACGCAGTATTTT
clone size: -; V gene: TRBV12-3/TRBV12-4; J gene: TRBJ2-3; D gene: -; CDR3 protein: CASSRGTTDTQYF; CDR3 DNA: TGTGCCAGCAGTCGCGGGACCACAGATACGCAGTATTTT
clone size: -; V gene: TRBV11-1; J gene: TRBJ2-5; D gene: TRBD2; CDR3 protein: CASSPRRREGPNPETQYF; CDR3 DNA: TGTGCCAGCAGCCCTAGGAGGCGGGAGGGCCCCAATCCGGAGACCCAGTACTTC
clone size: -; V gene: TRBV9; J gene: TRBJ1-3; D gene: -; CDR3 protein: CASSASRVAGNTIYF; CDR3 DNA: TGTGCCAGCAGCGCCAGCAGGGTAGCTGGAAACACCATATATTTT
clone size: -; V gene: TRBV7-7; J gene: TRBJ2-3; D gene: -; CDR3 protein: CASSLTPGSTDTQYF; CDR3 DNA: TGTGCCAGCAGCTTAACCCCGGGGAGCACAGATACGCAGTATTTT
clone size: few; V gene: TRBV27; J gene: TRBJ2-1; D gene: TRBD1; CDR3 protein: CASRRRTGSSYNEQFF; CDR3 DNA: TGTGCCAGCAGGAGGAGGACAGGAAGCTCCTACAATGAGCAGTTCTTC
clone size: -; V gene: TRBV28; J gene: TRBJ1-2; D gene: TRBD1; CDR3 protein: CASSSWDSRDEYGYTF; CDR3 DNA: TGTGCCAGCAGTTCGTGGGACAGCCGTGACGAGTATGGCTACACCTTC
clone size: many; V gene: TRBV29-1; J gene: TRBJ2-1; D gene: -; CDR3 protein: CSVAGSRNEQFF; CDR3 DNA: TGCAGCGTTGCTGGCTCGAGGAATGAGCAGTTCTTC
clone size: few; V gene: TRBV6-5; J gene: TRBJ2-6; D gene: TRBD1; CDR3 protein: CASSFQGAGANVLTF; CDR3 DNA: TGTGCCAGCAGTTTTCAGGGGGCTGGGGCCAACGTCCTGACTTTC
clone size: few; V gene: TRBV27; J gene: TRBJ2-7; D gene: TRBD1; CDR3 protein: CASRRTGVGHEQYF; CDR3 DNA: TGTGCCAGCAGAAGGACAGGGGTCGGCCACGAGCAGTACTTC
clone size: -; V gene: TRBV6-1; J gene: TRBJ2-1; D gene: -; CDR3 protein: CASSKARADEQFF; CDR3 DNA: TGTGCCAGCAGTAAAGCCAGGGCTGATGAGCAGTTCTTC
clone size: -; V gene: TRBV29-1; J gene: TRBJ2-7; D gene: TRBD2; CDR3 protein: CSVTGTSSYEQYF; CDR3 DNA: TGCAGCGTTACCGGGACTAGCAGTTACGAGCAGTACTTC
clone size: few; V gene: TRBV5-1; J gene: TRBJ2-1; D gene: -; CDR3 protein: CASSLDLSASDEQFF; CDR3 DNA: TGCGCCAGCAGCTTGGATCTGAGCGCTAGCGATGAGCAGTTCTTC
clone size: many; V gene: TRBV24-1; J gene: TRBJ2-2; D gene: -; CDR3 protein: CATMGDHTGELFF; CDR3 DNA: TGTGCCACCATGGGGGACCACACCGGGGAGCTGTTTTTT
clone size: -; V gene: TRBV10-3; J gene: TRBJ2-7; D gene: TRBD2; CDR3 protein: CAITASGSHEQYF; CDR3 DNA: TGTGCCATCACGGCTAGCGGGTCCCACGAGCAGTACTTC
clone size: few; V gene: TRBV28; J gene: TRBJ1-1; D gene: -; CDR3 protein: CACHRISDTEAFF; CDR3 DNA: TGTGCCTGCCACAGGATATCGGACACTGAAGCTTTCTTT
clone size: few; V gene: TRBV7-6; J gene: TRBJ2-4; D gene: -; CDR3 protein: CASSPGTATGVVQYF; CDR3 DNA: TGTGCCAGCAGCCCTGGGACGGCGACTGGGGTGGTTCAGTACTTC
clone size: few; V gene: TRBV5-5; J gene: TRBJ2-7; D gene: -; CDR3 protein: CASSLEVGVPAYEQYF; CDR3 DNA: TGTGCCAGCAGCTTGGAAGTCGGGGTTCCAGCCTACGAGCAGTACTTC
clone size: many; V gene: TRBV2; J gene: TRBJ1-2; D gene: -; CDR3 protein: CASSVGYGYTF; CDR3 DNA: TGTGCCAGCAGTGTTGGTTATGGCTACACCTTC
clone size: -; V gene: TRBV6-1; J gene: TRBJ2-1; D gene: -; CDR3 protein: CATRVRRKYNEQFF; CDR3 DNA: TGTGCCACAAGGGTCCGGCGGAAATACAATGAGCAGTTCTTC
clone size: many; V gene: TRBV25-1; J gene: TRBJ1-4; D gene: -; CDR3 protein: CASSEYGGKLFF; CDR3 DNA: TGTGCCAGCAGTGAATATGGGGGGAAACTGTTTTTT
clone size: few; V gene: TRBV11-2; J gene: TRBJ2-7; D gene: -; CDR3 protein: CASSFGASPNFEQYF; CDR3 DNA: TGTGCCAGCAGCTTTGGAGCCTCACCCAACTTCGAGCAGTACTTC
clone size: many; V gene: TRBV5-1; J gene: TRBJ2-7; D gene: TRBD1; CDR3 protein: CASSFAGGNYEQYF; CDR3 DNA: TGCGCCAGCAGCTTTGCAGGGGGAAACTACGAGCAGTACTTC
clone size: -; V gene: TRBV6-5; J gene: TRBJ2-1; D gene: TRBD2; CDR3 protein: CASSYIAGNDYNEQFF; CDR3 DNA: TGTGCCAGCAGTTACATAGCGGGGAACGACTACAATGAGCAGTTCTTC
clone size: -; V gene: TRBV12-3/TRBV12-4; J gene: TRBJ2-3; D gene: -; CDR3 protein: CASEGRSTDTQYF; CDR3 DNA: TGTGCCAGCGAGGGGCGGAGCACAGATACGCAGTATTTT
clone size: many; V gene: TRBV10-3; J gene: TRBJ1-1; D gene: TRBD1; CDR3 protein: CAIKQGASVTEAFF; CDR3 DNA: TGTGCCATTAAACAGGGGGCTTCGGTCACTGAAGCTTTCTTT
clone size: -; V gene: TRBV7-6; J gene: TRBJ1-2; D gene: -; CDR3 protein: CASSFARMEGGYTF; CDR3 DNA: TGTGCCAGCAGCTTCGCCAGGATGGAGGGTGGCTACACCTTC
clone size: many; V gene: TRBV7-9; J gene: TRBJ1-5; D gene: TRBD1; CDR3 protein: CASSLGQGAFNQPQHF; CDR3 DNA: TGTGCCAGCAGCTTAGGACAGGGGGCGTTCAATCAGCCCCAGCATTTT
clone size: many; V gene: TRBV12-3/TRBV12-4; J gene: TRBJ1-6; D gene: -; CDR3 protein: CASSFGSSYNSPLHF; CDR3 DNA: TGTGCCAGCAGTTTCGGGAGCTCCTATAATTCACCCCTCCACTTT
clone size: few; V gene: TRBV28; J gene: TRBJ1-1; D gene: -; CDR3 protein: CASKSSLWGKDTEAFF; CDR3 DNA: TGTGCCAGCAAGTCCTCTTTATGGGGGAAGGACACTGAAGCTTTCTTT
clone size: few; V gene: TRBV29-1; J gene: TRBJ2-7; D gene: TRBD1; CDR3 protein: CSVEGTVSYEQYF; CDR3 DNA: TGCAGCGTTGAGGGGACAGTCTCCTACGAGCAGTACTTC